This T cell receptor (beta chain) was identified in a study of blood T cell repertoires in COVID-19. About the study: T cells, B-cell-depleted T cells, or PBMCs provided the cDNA or gDNA that served as material.

This CDR3 region has 15 residues. V shed 5 bases and J 4 bases; nucleotides not matched to a gene: 6. CDR1 PRHDT and CDR2 FYEKMQ come from the germline V gene (reference sequence). Sequenced by immunoSEQ multiplex PCR; TCRdb stores in-frame clones only, minus some. The profile shows some 120,000 clones, about 83% of them singletons. The sequence derives from a man at least 80 years old with active or convalescent COVID-19. The genes are TRBV13 and TRBJ2-1; the match to TRBD2 covers 9 bases. Sequenced material: peripheral blood. The CDR3 protein is CASSIGTSSYNEQFF. The CDR3 DNA reads TGTGCCAGCAGCATCGGGACTAGCTCGTACAATGAGCAGTTCTTC.